The 31 T cell receptor beta chains in this list originate from one sample, sequenced in a study of T cell changes during pregnancy in multiple sclerosis. The assay was immunoSEQ multiplex PCR, and TCRdb's table has in-frame clones only and misses some. The sample lists tens of thousands of clones, roughly 93% seen once, with 0.7% to 0.95% in the top ten. The sequencing used peripheral blood, collected in the third trimester of pregnancy. The origin of the receptors is a female donor with multiple sclerosis, enrolled in a pregnancy study.

CDR3 coding DNA: TGTGCCAGCAGAGATGGACTAGCGGGAGTTAACACCGGGGAGCTGTTTTTT. Its translation is CASRDGLAGVNTGELFF. J is TRBJ2-2 and V is TRBV7-9; TRBD2 aligns across 13 bases. Per the germline V gene, CDR1 is SEHNR and CDR2 is FQNEAQ (reference sequence). Trimming removed 6 bases from V and 2 bases from J; junction bases left unmatched: 6. The CDR3 consists of 17 residues. Full variable domain (remainder filled in from reference TRBV7-9 and TRBJ2-2): DTGVSQNPRHKITKRGQNVTFRCDPISEHNRLYWYRQTLGQGPEFLTYFQNEAQLEKSRLLSDRFSAERPKGSFSTLEIQRTEQGDSAMYLCASRDGLAGVNTGELFFGEGSRLTVL.

The chain carries TRBV7-2 and TRBJ2-1, with D possibly TRBD1 on 5 matching bases. Germline loops: CDR1 SGHTA, CDR2 FQGNSA. The CDR3 length is 18 residues. The V end was cut by 0 bases, the J end by 6 bases, with 21 bases between. The CDR3 bases are TGTGCCAGCAGCTTAGCCAGCCTTGGGCAGGGTGATCCCAATGAGCAGTTCTTC. Translation gives CASSLASLGQGDPNEQFF. Variable domain in full (rest from reference TRBV7-2 and TRBJ2-1): GAGVSQSPSNKVTEKGKDVELRCDPISGHTALYWYRQSLGQGLEFLIYFQGNSAPDKSGLPSDRFSAERTGGSVSTLTIQRTQQEDSAVYLCASSLASLGQGDPNEQFFGPGTRLTVL.

This chain links TRBV28 with TRBJ2-7; perhaps TRBD2 as D (6 bases). V was clipped by 10 bases and J by 3 bases, with 16 bases between them. The CDR3 totals 13 residues. In germline, CDR1 is MDHEN, CDR2 SYDVKM. CDR3 coding DNA: TGTGCCACCCTGGGACTCCTGGTCTACGAGCAGTACTTC. It codes for CATLGLLVYEQYF.

This sequence joins TRBV28 and TRBJ1-2; TRBD1 aligns across 7 bases. Losses at the gene ends were 6 bases for V and 0 bases for J; bases not matched to a gene: 7. Germline loops: CDR1 MDHEN, CDR2 SYDVKM. This CDR3 contains 15 residues. The CDR3 spells CASSSQGEANYGYTF. CDR3 nucleotides: TGTGCCAGCAGCTCTCAGGGGGAGGCTAACTATGGCTACACCTTC.

This chain uses TRBV18 with TRBJ1-4, with TRBD1 matching 8 bases. Germline CDR1 KGHSH, CDR2 LQKENI. J gave up 8 bases and V 4 bases, and 3 bases lay outside the gene matches. This CDR3 is built from 13 residues. This CDR3 is CASSRGTGEKLFF. The CDR3 DNA reads TGTGCCAGCTCACGAGGGACAGGAGAAAAACTGTTTTTT.

This clone was seen only once. This rearrangement joins TRBV7-9 to TRBJ2-3, with 8 bases matching TRBD2. V dropped 2 bases and J dropped 1; count of bases not matched to a gene: 11. Germline V gives CDR1 SEHNR, CDR2 FQNEAQ (reference sequence). This CDR3 is 18 amino acids long. The CDR3 loop is CASSLYSSGREGTDTQYF. DNA of the CDR3: TGTGCCAGCAGCTTATATTCATCGGGGCGGGAGGGCACAGATACGCAGTATTTT.

The chain joins TRBV6-1 to TRBJ2-1; the match to TRBD2 covers 7 bases. The CDR3 runs to 17 residues. Germline CDR1 MNHNS, CDR2 SASEGT. Trimming removed 4 bases from V and 2 bases from J; junction bases left unmatched: 11. The CDR3 nucleotides read TGTGCCAGCAGTGTGACACCCAGCGGGAAAGCCTACAATGAGCAGTTCTTC. Protein: CASSVTPSGKAYNEQFF.

The rearrangement joins TRBV5-6 to TRBJ2-7, with D perhaps matching TRBD1 (6 bases). The CDR3 contains 15 residues. Germline V lookup: CDR1 SGHDT, CDR2 YYEEEE. V shed 1 base and J shed 0 bases, with 11 bases lying between them. In nucleotides, the CDR3 is TGTGCCAGCAGCTTGTTGGGACATTTCTCCTACGAGCAGTACTTC. Its translation is CASSLLGHFSYEQYF.

This CDR3 reads CASSLVRSDEKLFF. The CDR3 coding sequence is TGCGCCAGCAGCTTGGTCCGGAGTGATGAAAAACTGTTTTTT. The rearrangement joins TRBV5-1 to TRBJ1-4, with D unclear. The CDR3 contains 14 residues. The germline V gene has CDR1 SGHRS and CDR2 YFSETQ. V dropped 0 bases and J dropped 6 bases, with 9 bases sitting between them.

This chain joins TRBV6-1 and TRBJ1-2; 8 bases are a match to TRBD1. Trimming removed 3 bases from V and 3 bases from J; junction bases left unmatched: 6. The CDR3 totals 15 residues. Germline CDR1 MNHNS, CDR2 SASEGT. CDR3 sequence reads: CASSDRTGSDYGYTF. The CDR3 DNA reads TGTGCCAGCAGTGATCGGACAGGGAGTGACTATGGCTACACCTTC.

The J gene is TRBJ2-2, the V gene TRBV27; D call uncertain. V lost 6 bases and J 4 bases, leaving 9 bases between the germline ends. This CDR3 is 13 amino acids long. Per germline, CDR1 MNHEY and CDR2 SMNVEV (reference sequence). DNA for the CDR3: TGTGCCAGCAGCCAGACACGCACCGGGGAGCTGTTTTTT. It specifies CASSQTRTGELFF.

The rearrangement joins TRBV27 to TRBJ2-7, with D maybe TRBD1 (5 bases). From germline, CDR1 is MNHEY and CDR2 SMNVEV (reference sequence). The CDR3 has 14 amino acids. Trimming stripped 6 bases from V and 0 bases from J, with 12 bases between. In nucleotides, the CDR3 is TGTGCCAGCAGGAAACAGGTCTACTCCTACGAGCAGTACTTC. This sequence encodes CASRKQVYSYEQYF.

The rearrangement uses TRBV5-6 and TRBJ2-7; 11 bases fit TRBD1. V lost 4 bases to trimming and J lost 7 bases; unmatched junction nucleotides: 7. Germline CDR1 SGHDT, CDR2 YYEEEE. CDR3 length: 14 amino acids. CDR3 sequence: CASSPGQGAVEQYF. DNA for the CDR3: TGTGCCAGCAGCCCTGGACAGGGGGCGGTTGAGCAGTACTTC.

The chain carries TRBV7-2 and TRBJ2-1, with D possibly TRBD2 on 5 matching bases. The CDR3 is 16 amino acids. The V gene's germline CDR1 is SGHTA and CDR2 FQGNSA. Trimming took off 5 bases at V and 6 bases at J, with 20 bases between the two ends. The CDR3 DNA reads TGTGCCAGCAGCCTCTTAATGGGTAGCGTCGGCAATGAGCAGTTCTTC. Its protein product is CASSLLMGSVGNEQFF.

J is TRBJ1-4 and V is TRBV11-2; 7 nucleotides align to TRBD1. V lost 5 bases and J lost 4; bases outside the gene matches: 10. From germline, CDR1 is SGHAT and CDR2 FQNNGV. The CDR3 is made up of 16 amino acids. CDR3 in amino acids: CASSPGNRGFNEKLFF. The CDR3 nucleotides read TGTGCCAGCAGCCCCGGGAACAGGGGTTTTAATGAAAAACTGTTTTTT.

The rearrangement uses TRBV6-5 and TRBJ1-5, with D possibly TRBD1 on 5 matching bases. The V gene's germline CDR1 is MNHEY and CDR2 SVGAGI. V lost 0 bases and J 5 bases, leaving 8 bases between the germline ends. The CDR3 has 14 residues. CDR3 protein: CASSYSWGDQPQHF. As DNA, the CDR3 is TGTGCCAGCAGTTACTCGTGGGGGGATCAGCCCCAGCATTTT.

This chain links TRBV7-9 with TRBJ1-1; 9 bases map to TRBD1. The CDR3 is made up of 15 amino acids. V lost 6 bases to trimming and J lost 0 bases; unmatched junction nucleotides: 5. The germline gives CDR1 SEHNR, CDR2 FQNEAQ (reference sequence). CDR3 in amino acids: CASRPDRGMNTEAFF. DNA for the CDR3: TGTGCCAGCAGACCAGACAGGGGGATGAACACTGAAGCTTTCTTT.

The CDR3 DNA follows: TGTGCCAGCAGATCCCGTGCAGGTACCACCTCTTCTGAAGCTTTCTTT. Translated, it gives CASRSRAGTTSSEAFF. The chain combines TRBV2 with TRBJ1-1; D not certain. Per the germline V gene, CDR1 is SNHLY and CDR2 is FYNNEI. Trimming pared 6 bases from V and 6 bases from J, leaving 23 bases between. CDR3 length: 16 amino acids.

CDR3 nucleotide sequence: TGTGCCAGCAGCCCCTCGGACAGGGTTGGAAACACCATATATTTT. This encodes CASSPSDRVGNTIYF. The chain joins TRBV6-1 to TRBJ1-3, with 8 bases identical to TRBD1. The CDR3 consists of 15 residues. In germline, CDR1 is MNHNS, CDR2 SASEGT. Unmatched junction bases numbered 7, after V lost 6 bases and J lost 3 bases.

About this clone: The sample has other DNA sequences that encode this CDR3 too. V and J are TRBV27 and TRBJ1-1, with 8 bases fitting TRBD1. The germline V gene has CDR1 MNHEY and CDR2 SMNVEV (reference sequence). The CDR3 length is 13 residues. V gave up 5 bases and J gave up 4 bases; unmatched junction bases: 3. This CDR3 reads CASSPTGGTEAFF. The CDR3 coding sequence is TGTGCCAGCAGTCCCACAGGGGGCACTGAAGCTTTCTTT.

This rearrangement joins TRBV27 to TRBJ2-7; the match to TRBD2 covers 11 bases. The germline CDR1 and CDR2 sequences are MNHEY and SMNVEV (reference sequence). This CDR3 region has 14 residues. Trimming removed 6 bases from V and 1 base from J; junction bases left unmatched: 2. Here the CDR3 DNA reads TGTGCCAGCAGAGGGACTAGCGGATCCTACGAGCAGTACTTC. Protein product: CASRGTSGSYEQYF.

This rearrangement joins TRBV28 to TRBJ1-1; D gene unclear. The CDR3 has 13 residues. The germline V and J ends were trimmed by 7 bases and 3 bases, with 12 bases remaining between them. Germline assignment: CDR1 MDHEN and CDR2 SYDVKM. In DNA form, the CDR3 reads TGTGCCAGCACCGTAGGAGCGGACACTGAAGCTTTCTTT. Translation: CASTVGADTEAFF.

The rearrangement uses TRBV4-2 and TRBJ2-7; the D is unclear. CDR1 LGHNA and CDR2 YNFKEQ come from the germline V gene. V lost 1 base, J lost 0 bases, and 7 bases lay in between. This CDR3 spans 14 amino acids. CDR3 bases: TGTGCCAGCAGCCAAGGGGCAATCTCCTACGAGCAGTACTTC. Protein sequence: CASSQGAISYEQYF.

V usage is TRBV19 and J usage is TRBJ1-2; 7 positions agree with TRBD1. Germline CDR1 LNHDA, CDR2 SQIVND (reference sequence). V lost 2 bases, J lost 4 bases, and 13 bases stayed unmatched. The CDR3 extends over 17 amino acids. This chain's CDR3 is CASSISTRSGQLYGYTF. The CDR3 DNA reads TGTGCCAGTAGTATATCGACCCGATCGGGACAGCTCTATGGCTACACCTTC.

This rearrangement joins TRBV5-1 to TRBJ2-1; possible D gene TRBD2, 6 bases. V was shortened by 4 bases and J by 0 bases, with 11 bases between the two germline ends. Germline assignment: CDR1 SGHRS and CDR2 YFSETQ. The CDR3 is 15 residues long. CDR3 loop: CASSKDGGSYNEQFF. CDR3 in DNA: TGCGCCAGCAGCAAAGACGGGGGCTCCTACAATGAGCAGTTCTTC.

This clone was observed once. The chain links TRBV5-5 to TRBJ1-1; 7 bases line up with TRBD1. V was pared by 6 bases and J by 3 bases, with 11 bases of the junction left unmatched. CDR1 is SGHKS and CDR2 is YYEKEE in the germline V gene (reference sequence). This CDR3 is 15 amino acids long. In DNA, the CDR3 is TGTGCCAGCAAGATACTGAGACAGGGTCACACTGAAGCTTTCTTT. It specifies CASKILRQGHTEAFF.

V is TRBV28 and J is TRBJ2-7, with 7 nucleotides matching TRBD1. V dropped 6 bases and J dropped 2; count of bases not matched to a gene: 4. Per germline, CDR1 MDHEN and CDR2 SYDVKM. CDR3 length: 13 amino acids. The CDR3 sequence: CASRTGTTYEQYF. DNA of the CDR3: TGTGCCAGCAGGACAGGGACAACCTACGAGCAGTACTTC.

The J gene is TRBJ2-3, the V gene TRBV14; 12 positions agree with TRBD2. Germline V gene data show CDR1 as SGHDN and CDR2 as FVKESK. V was pared by 4 bases and J by 1 base, with 6 bases of the junction left unmatched. The CDR3 extends over 17 amino acids. CDR3 in amino acids: CASSRSGLAGGTDTQYF. The CDR3 DNA reads as TGTGCCAGCAGCCGATCGGGACTAGCGGGCGGCACAGATACGCAGTATTTT.

The chain joins TRBV10-1 to TRBJ2-1; the match to TRBD2 covers 11 bases. Germline values: CDR1 WNHNN, CDR2 SYGVQD (reference sequence). Trimming removed 6 bases from V and 15 bases from J; junction bases left unmatched: 7. This CDR3 region has 12 residues. The CDR3 nucleotides read TGCGCCAGCAGCGCTAGCGGGAGGAGCCCGTTCTTC. As protein: CASSASGRSPFF.

The DNA of the CDR3 is TGTGCCACCAGCTCTACCTTAGTCCCGCAGACCCAGTACTTC. This encodes CATSSTLVPQTQYF. The chain links TRBV15 to TRBJ2-5; D unresolved. The CDR3 is 14 residues long. Germline V gives CDR1 LNHNV, CDR2 YYDKDF (reference sequence). With 5 bases removed from V and 6 bases from J, the gap between germline ends came to 16 bases.

The V and J genes are TRBV13 and TRBJ2-7, with TRBD2 identical over 15 bases. Germline loops: CDR1 PRHDT, CDR2 FYEKMQ (reference sequence). The CDR3 extends over 15 amino acids. Unmatched junction bases numbered 2, after V lost 4 bases and J lost 4 bases. The CDR3 DNA is TGTGCCAGCAGCTGGGGACTAGCGGGAGGTTACGAGCAGTACTTC. Its translation: CASSWGLAGGYEQYF. The variable domain in full, completed from reference TRBV13 and TRBJ2-7, reads AAGVIQSPRHLIKEKRETATLKCYPIPRHDTVYWYQQGPGQDPQFLISFYEKMQSDKGSIPDRFSAQQFSDYHSELNMSSLELGDSALYFCASSWGLAGGYEQYFGPGTRLTVT.